This T cell receptor (beta chain) was sequenced in a study of Graves' ophthalmopathy and Graves' hyperthyroidism. Ten or more counts support this clonotype. What it binds is unknown. General observations from the study: Blood was where most expanded thyroid clonotypes above 0.001 frequency also turned up.

Ophthalmopathy donors' eye disease showed moderate-to-severe activity, CAS of at least 3, NOSPECS of at least 4 and duration under 3 months. The PBMCs had their origin in around 10 ml of fresh peripheral blood. Amplification from RNA transcripts yielded the TCR beta CDR3 regions. Second-round multiplex PCR came after a first-round RT-PCR that employed HTBI primers. Via MiXCR, TCRdb re-called the multiplex PCR reads, giving one row per CDR3 protein. The table has hundreds of thousands of distinct CDR3 sequences, about an eighth seen once; the top ten hold roughly 10%. V shed 3 bases and J shed 0 bases, with 9 bases lying between them. The CDR3 consists of 15 residues. Germline V gene data show CDR1 as LNHDA and CDR2 as SQIVND (reference sequence).

The receptor comes from a woman under 40 with Graves' ophthalmopathy. The sequenced material came from blood. The chain combines TRBV19 with TRBJ1-5; no reliable D call. The CDR3: CASSMVANSNQPQHF. CDR3 DNA: TGTGCCAGTAGTATGGTGGCAAATAGCAATCAGCCCCAGCATTTT.